The next 20 T cell receptor beta chains were all read from a single sample in a study of blood T cell repertoires in COVID-19. The assay was immunoSEQ multiplex PCR, and TCRdb's table has in-frame clones only and misses some. The repertoire holds about 51,000 clones, with 65% to 90% as singletons. Input material: peripheral blood. The receptors here all came from a man in his 60s with acute or convalescent COVID-19.

The CDR3 sequence: CASSSGASGANVLTF. As DNA, the CDR3 is TGTGCCAGCAGTTCAGGGGCTTCTGGGGCCAACGTCCTGACTTTC. The gene calls are TRBV28 and TRBJ2-6; possibly TRBD1 for D (6 bases). The CDR3 is 15 amino acids. The V end lost 4 bases, the J end lost 1 base, and 8 bases lay between the germline ends. Germline CDR1 is MDHEN and CDR2 is SYDVKM.

The chain links TRBV6-1 to TRBJ1-1, with a possible D match to TRBD1 (5 bases). Trimming took off 2 bases at V and 4 bases at J, with 11 bases between the two ends. The CDR3 is 14 residues long. Germline CDR1 is MNHNS and CDR2 is SASEGT. The CDR3 reads CASSERGAATEAFF. The CDR3 coding sequence is TGTGCCAGCAGTGAACGCGGGGCGGCCACTGAAGCTTTCTTT.

The V and J genes are TRBV27 and TRBJ1-1, with TRBD1 matching 8 bases. V was pared by 5 bases and J by 6 bases, with 2 bases of the junction left unmatched. This CDR3 region has 12 residues. CDR1 is MNHEY and CDR2 is SMNVEV in the germline V gene (reference sequence). The CDR3 loop reads CASSRQGSEAFF. For the CDR3, the DNA is TGTGCCAGCAGTCGACAGGGGTCTGAAGCTTTCTTT.

The rearrangement uses TRBV7-2 and TRBJ1-6; D not certain. This CDR3 has 16 amino acids. In germline, CDR1 is SGHTA, CDR2 FQGNSA. The V gene lost 1 base and the J gene lost 8 bases, with 15 bases spanning the gap. The CDR3 DNA reads TGTGCCAGCAGCTTAGTGGAGGGCGGAGGTTATTCACCCCTCCACTTT. Residues: CASSLVEGGGYSPLHF.

The chain has TRBV4-2 and TRBJ2-2; 12 bases line up with TRBD1. V lost 5 bases, J lost 5 bases, and 6 bases stayed unmatched. Germline V gives CDR1 LGHNA, CDR2 YNFKEQ. This CDR3 comprises 16 residues. CDR3 DNA sequence: TGTGCCAGCAGCGGCCGGGACAGGGGGCTTACCGGGGAGCTGTTTTTT. Translation: CASSGRDRGLTGELFF.

This chain uses TRBV5-1 with TRBJ2-1; weak D call: TRBD2 (6 bases). Looked up from germline, CDR1 is SGHRS and CDR2 is YFSETQ. The CDR3 covers 15 residues. Trimming removed 1 base at V and 9 bases at J, with 17 bases between. Here the CDR3 DNA reads TGCGCCAGCAGCTTGTCATCGGGGGTTCTCACTGAGCAGTTCTTC. Protein: CASSLSSGVLTEQFF.

V and J are TRBV10-2 and TRBJ2-1; 14 bases line up with TRBD2. Germline-derived CDR1 and CDR2 are WSHSY and SAAADI. After removal of 8 bases from V and 4 bases from J, the junction contained 4 bases not matched to a gene. The length of the CDR3 is 15 residues. CDR3 bases: TGCGCCAGCGAGGGACTAGCGGGGGATTACAATGAGCAGTTCTTC. This codes for CASEGLAGDYNEQFF.

V usage is TRBV15 and J usage is TRBJ1-6, with 7 bases lining up with TRBD1. The V gene end was trimmed by 3 bases and the J gene end by 6 bases; junction bases not matched to a gene: 5. CDR3 length equals 15 residues. Per the germline V gene, CDR1 is LNHNV and CDR2 is YYDKDF (reference sequence). CDR3 in DNA: TGTGCCACCAGCAGGGAAGGGACAGCTAATTCACCCCTCCACTTT. It yields the protein CATSREGTANSPLHF.

The rearrangement joins TRBV24-1 to TRBJ2-2; a weak D match, TRBD1 (5 bases). CDR1 and CDR2 (germline): KGHDR, SFDVKD. V shed 4 bases and J shed 4 bases, with 9 bases lying between them. This CDR3 contains 14 residues. CDR3 coding DNA: TGTGCCACCAGTGACGGACACATCACCGGGGAGCTGTTTTTT. Its translation is CATSDGHITGELFF.

V gene TRBV2 combines with J gene TRBJ1-2; a weak D match, TRBD1 (5 bases). CDR3 length: 14 amino acids. With 8 bases removed from V and 4 bases from J, the gap between germline ends came to 17 bases. Germline CDR1 and CDR2: SNHLY and FYNNEI. Written as DNA, the CDR3 is TGTGCCAGCGCGGGGCCGGGCCAAAGCTATGGCTACACCTTC. Translated: CASAGPGQSYGYTF.

The rearrangement joins TRBV6-5 to TRBJ2-2; 9 bases match TRBD1. The CDR3 has 15 amino acids. Per germline, CDR1 MNHEY and CDR2 SVGAGI. V was pared by 4 bases and J by 5 bases, with 5 bases of the junction left unmatched. In nucleotides, the CDR3 is TGTGCCAGCAGTTGGGACAGGGTAAATACCGGGGAGCTGTTTTTT. Amino acids: CASSWDRVNTGELFF.

The chain uses TRBV10-3 and TRBJ1-5; D may be TRBD1 (5 bases). The CDR3 totals 14 residues. Germline V gene lookup returns CDR1 ENHRY and CDR2 SYGVKD. The V end lost 4 bases, the J end lost 7 bases, and 14 bases lay between the germline ends. The CDR3 coding sequence is TGTGCCATCAGTGCTGAACAGGTAAAACAGCCCCAGCATTTT. It specifies CAISAEQVKQPQHF.

The chain has TRBV19 and TRBJ1-1; 7 bases are a match to TRBD1. The V and J ends lost 4 bases and 0 bases, in that order; junction bases with no gene match: 5. CDR3 size: 15 residues. The germline V gene encodes CDR1 LNHDA and CDR2 SQIVND (reference sequence). CDR3 DNA: TGTGCCAGTAGTAGCCCGGGACAGTTGAACACTGAAGCTTTCTTT. Translation: CASSSPGQLNTEAFF.

As to this clone: At one of its ends the junction is not consistent with the germline gene, which may arise from a read error. V is TRBV12-3 or TRBV12-4 and J is TRBJ1-1; possible D gene TRBD1, 5 bases. The CDR3 is 13 amino acids. Here the CDR3 reads CACRAGMNTEAFF. The CDR3 region has the DNA TGTGCCTGCAGGGCAGGAATGAACACTGAAGCTTTCTTT.

This sequence joins TRBV5-1 and TRBJ2-7, with TRBD2 matching 10 bases. The CDR3 has 14 residues. The ends lost 4 bases at V and 9 bases at J; junction bases unmatched: 10. Germline CDR1 reads SGHRS; CDR2 reads YFSETQ. CDR3 in DNA: TGCGCCAGCAGCCCGGGACTAGCGTACTCAGGGCAGTACTTC. It is translated as CASSPGLAYSGQYF.

V and J are TRBV28 and TRBJ2-7, with D possibly matching TRBD1 (6 bases). The V gene's germline CDR1 is MDHEN and CDR2 SYDVKM. Trimming removed 9 bases at V and 6 bases at J, with 12 bases between. CDR3 length: 11 residues. The CDR3 region is CASSRGSEQYF. Here the CDR3 DNA reads TGTGCCAGTTCCAGGGGTTCCGAGCAGTACTTC. Supplemented by reference TRBV28 and TRBJ2-7, the full variable domain reads DVKVTQSSRYLVKRTGEKVFLECVQDMDHENMFWYRQDPGLGLRLIYFSYDVKMKEKGDIPEGYSVSREKKERFSLILESASTNQTSMYLCASSRGSEQYFGPGTRLTVT.

The chain uses TRBV18 and TRBJ1-3; perhaps TRBD1 as D (5 bases). This CDR3 comprises 16 residues. The V gene's germline CDR1 is KGHSH and CDR2 LQKENI. The V gene lost 3 bases and the J gene lost 0 bases, with 12 bases spanning the gap. The CDR3 protein is CASSPTGGHSGNTIYF. The CDR3 nucleotides are TGTGCCAGCTCACCGACGGGGGGTCACTCTGGAAACACCATATATTTT.

The rearrangement uses TRBV29-1 and TRBJ2-5; a possible D gene is TRBD2 (6 bases). Germline assignment: CDR1 SQVTM and CDR2 ANQGSEA. V was clipped by 8 bases and J by 2 bases, with 18 bases between them. This CDR3 has 14 amino acids. DNA for the CDR3: TGCAGCATTTCGACCGGGACTTCTCAAGAGACCCAGTACTTC. Amino acids: CSISTGTSQETQYF.

The V and J genes are TRBV7-2 and TRBJ2-1, with a possible D match to TRBD2 (6 bases). CDR3 length: 16 amino acids. V lost 5 bases and J 6 bases, leaving 20 bases between the germline ends. Looked up from germline, CDR1 is SGHTA and CDR2 is FQGNSA. The CDR3 DNA reads TGTGCCAGCAGCCTCACCGTTGGAGGGTGGGGCAATGAGCAGTTCTTC. It specifies CASSLTVGGWGNEQFF.

The V gene is TRBV7-8, the J gene TRBJ2-2, with TRBD1 matching over 8 bases. The trim removed 3 bases at V and 1 base at J, leaving 4 bases unmatched. CDR3 size: 16 residues. The germline CDR1 and CDR2 sequences are SGHVS and FQNEAQ. CDR3 coding DNA: TGTGCCAGCAGCTTTGCCGACAGGGGGAACACCGGGGAGCTGTTTTTT. Amino acid sequence: CASSFADRGNTGELFF. Based on the CDR3 plus reference TRBV7-8 and TRBJ2-2, the full variable domain is GAGVSQSPRYKVAKRGQDVALRCDPISGHVSLFWYQQALGQGPEFLTYFQNEAQLDKSGLPSDRFFAERPEGSVSTLKIQRTQQEDSAVYLCASSFADRGNTGELFFGEGSRLTVL.